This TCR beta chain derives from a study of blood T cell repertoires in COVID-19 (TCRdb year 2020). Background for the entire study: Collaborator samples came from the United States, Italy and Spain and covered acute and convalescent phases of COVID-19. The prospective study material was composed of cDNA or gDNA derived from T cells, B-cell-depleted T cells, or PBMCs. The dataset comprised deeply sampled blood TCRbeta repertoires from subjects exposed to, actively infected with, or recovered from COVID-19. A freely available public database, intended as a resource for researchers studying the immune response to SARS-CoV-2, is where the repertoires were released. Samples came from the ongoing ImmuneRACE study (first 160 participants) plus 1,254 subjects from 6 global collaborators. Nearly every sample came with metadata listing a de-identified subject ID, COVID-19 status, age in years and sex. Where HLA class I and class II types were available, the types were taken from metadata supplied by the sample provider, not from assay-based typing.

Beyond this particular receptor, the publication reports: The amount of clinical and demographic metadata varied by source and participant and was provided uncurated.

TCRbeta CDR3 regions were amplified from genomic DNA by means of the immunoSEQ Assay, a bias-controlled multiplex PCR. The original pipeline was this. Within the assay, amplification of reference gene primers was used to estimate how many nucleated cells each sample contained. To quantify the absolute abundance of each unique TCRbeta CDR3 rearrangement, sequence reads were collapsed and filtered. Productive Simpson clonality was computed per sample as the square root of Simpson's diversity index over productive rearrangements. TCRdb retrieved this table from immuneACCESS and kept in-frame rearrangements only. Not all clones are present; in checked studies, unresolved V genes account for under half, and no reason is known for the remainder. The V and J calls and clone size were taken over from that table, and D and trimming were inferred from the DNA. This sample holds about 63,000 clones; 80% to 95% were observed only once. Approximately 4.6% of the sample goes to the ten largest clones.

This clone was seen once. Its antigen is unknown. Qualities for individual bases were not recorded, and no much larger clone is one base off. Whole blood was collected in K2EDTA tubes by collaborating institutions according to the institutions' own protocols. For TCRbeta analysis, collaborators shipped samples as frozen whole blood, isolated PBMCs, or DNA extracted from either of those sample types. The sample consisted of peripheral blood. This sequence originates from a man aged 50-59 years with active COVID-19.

The sequence in DNA is TGTGCCAGTAGTAAGTACCAGGGGGTCAGCTCCTACAATGAGCAGTTCTTC. Protein translation: CASSKYQGVSSYNEQFF. The V gene is TRBV19 and the J gene is TRBJ2-1; the junction holds 7 bases that match TRBD1. The germline V gene (reference sequence) yields LNHDA for CDR1 and SQIVND for CDR2. At the junction V is shortened by 4 bases and J by 0 bases; bases outside the gene matches: 9. From the cysteine through the phenylalanine, the CDR3 covers 17 amino acids. The sequence is cut down to CDR3 DNA, 51 bases in frame from base 1.